The 25 T cell receptor beta chains reported below all come from one sample, sequenced in a study of T cell repertoires in cytomegalovirus infection. TCRdb reprocessed the reads with MiXCR, giving one entry per CDR3 protein. This repertoire shows a few hundred thousand distinct CDR3 sequences, 15% to 20% found once; its top ten account for around half. The source material was CD8+ T cells from PBMCs. These TCRs come from a human donor in good health (CMV status not recorded). Some clones in this sample may be carry-over from other donors' samples.

This clonotype showed up just a few times. This chain links TRBV11-2 with TRBJ1-2; D uncertain. Trimming removed 4 bases at V and 6 bases at J, with 12 bases between. In germline, CDR1 is SGHAT, CDR2 FQNNGV. The CDR3 is 13 residues long. This chain's CDR3 is CASSSSGGDGYTF. The CDR3 bases are TGTGCCAGCAGCTCCTCGGGCGGGGATGGCTACACCTTC.

V gene TRBV12-3 or TRBV12-4 combines with J gene TRBJ1-6; D unresolved. The CDR3 spans 15 residues. Trimming cost V 3 bases and J 7 bases, with 13 bases left between them. CDR3: CASSFLPVKNSPLHF. CDR3 nucleotides: TGTGCCAGCAGTTTTCTCCCAGTAAAGAATTCACCCCTCCACTTT.

J is TRBJ2-1 and V is TRBV4-1; D is perhaps TRBD2 (6 bases). The V gene lost 3 bases and the J gene lost 0 bases, with 15 bases spanning the gap. The germline CDR1 and CDR2 sequences are MGHRA and YSYEKL. This CDR3 comprises 17 residues. The CDR3 spells CASSQFIAESSYNEQFF. The CDR3 bases are TGCGCCAGCAGCCAGTTTATAGCGGAAAGCTCCTACAATGAGCAGTTCTTC.

J is TRBJ1-2 and V is TRBV27; no firm D call. CDR3 length equals 16 residues. The germline V gene has CDR1 MNHEY and CDR2 SMNVEV (reference sequence). V gave up 0 bases and J gave up 10 bases, with 21 bases separating them. The chain's CDR3 is CASSLSIGVVEGNYTF. The CDR3 DNA reads TGTGCCAGCAGTTTATCGATTGGGGTGGTTGAAGGGAACTACACCTTC.

This clonotype appeared many times. The gene calls are TRBV20-1 and TRBJ2-5; tentatively, D is TRBD2 (5 bases). The CDR3 is made up of 11 amino acids. Germline V CDR1 and CDR2: DFQATT, SNEGSKA (reference sequence). Trimming cost V 7 bases and J 4 bases, with 10 bases left between them. The CDR3 is CSVREIETQYF. In nucleotides, the CDR3 is TGCAGTGTTCGGGAAATAGAGACCCAGTACTTC.

The chain carries TRBV15 and TRBJ1-5; D remains ambiguous. From germline, CDR1 is LNHNV and CDR2 YYDKDF (reference sequence). The CDR3 totals 17 residues. Trimming removed 1 base at V and 0 bases at J, with 13 bases between. CDR3 amino acids: CATSRGGYVYSNQPQHF. The DNA of the CDR3 is TGTGCCACCAGCAGAGGTGGATACGTTTATAGCAATCAGCCCCAGCATTTT.

This clonotype has at least ten counts. The chain couples TRBV7-9 to TRBJ2-5; tentatively, D is TRBD2 (5 bases). Trimming left V 4 bases short and J 2 bases short, with 14 bases between. The CDR3 loop spans 15 amino acids. CDR1 is SEHNR and CDR2 is FQNEAQ in the germline V gene (reference sequence). CDR3 in DNA: TGTGCCAGCAGCTCAGAGGGATTCCGACAAGAGACCCAGTACTTC. Translated, it gives CASSSEGFRQETQYF.

This clonotype came up many times. The V gene is TRBV6-1, the J gene TRBJ2-1; D is uncertain. CDR3 length: 16 residues. The ends were cut back, 2 bases at V and 3 bases at J, with 14 bases in the middle. Germline assignment: CDR1 MNHNS and CDR2 SASEGT. The CDR3 DNA sequence: TGTGCCAGCAGTGAACATTTCGAAGTGGACTACAATGAGCAGTTCTTC. Translated: CASSEHFEVDYNEQFF.

The rearrangement links TRBV4-1 to TRBJ2-1; TRBD2 agrees at 7 bases. CDR3 length: 15 amino acids. The V gene's germline CDR1 is MGHRA and CDR2 YSYEKL. V lost 1 base, J lost 4 bases, and 4 bases stayed unmatched. This chain's CDR3 is CASSQAREDYNEQFF. The DNA for the CDR3 is TGCGCCAGCAGCCAAGCCCGGGAGGATTACAATGAGCAGTTCTTC.

The CDR3 is CASSEGQGRNYGYTF. CDR3 nucleotides: TGTGCCAGCAGTGAGGGACAGGGGAGAAACTATGGCTACACCTTC. This sequence joins TRBV28 and TRBJ1-2; 10 positions match TRBD1. Trimming removed 5 bases from V and 2 bases from J; junction bases left unmatched: 5. This CDR3 contains 15 residues. Germline-derived CDR1 and CDR2 are MDHEN and SYDVKM.

This clonotype was seen at least ten times. This sequence joins TRBV6-2 or TRBV6-3 and TRBJ1-5; possibly TRBD1 for D (5 bases). The CDR3 consists of 14 residues. Trimming cost V 1 base and J 6 bases, with 10 bases left between them. Germline V gives CDR1 MNHEY, CDR2 SVGEGT. This CDR3 is CASSYWLQGQPQHF. DNA of the CDR3: TGTGCCAGCAGTTACTGGCTTCAGGGTCAGCCCCAGCATTTT.

This chain connects TRBV27 to TRBJ2-7, with D uncertain. The CDR3 is 14 amino acids. Trimming removed 2 bases from V and 0 bases from J, with 8 bases in between. Germline CDR1 MNHEY, CDR2 SMNVEV (reference sequence). This CDR3 is CASSLMRSSYEQYF. The CDR3 DNA sequence: TGTGCCAGCAGTTTAATGCGAAGCTCCTACGAGCAGTACTTC.

The chain couples TRBV5-6 to TRBJ2-6; D gene uncertain. V was clipped by 4 bases and J by 1 base, with 12 bases between them. This CDR3 spans 16 amino acids. Germline V gene data show CDR1 as SGHDT and CDR2 as YYEEEE. CDR3 in amino acids: CASSNPTKSGANVLTF. CDR3 bases: TGTGCCAGCAGCAACCCAACAAAGTCTGGGGCCAACGTCCTGACTTTC.

This clonotype has just a few counts. V is TRBV10-3 and J is TRBJ1-1, with D uncertain. The CDR3 is 15 residues long. The V gene's germline CDR1 is ENHRY and CDR2 SYGVKD. V lost 3 bases and J 3 bases, leaving 14 bases between the germline ends. The CDR3 spells CAISDGGRADTEAFF. In DNA, the CDR3 is TGTGCCATCAGTGACGGAGGCCGGGCGGACACTGAAGCTTTCTTT.

Ten or more counts support this clonotype. V is TRBV12-3 or TRBV12-4 and J is TRBJ2-1; 7 nucleotides line up with TRBD2. This CDR3 is built from 15 residues. The ends lost 2 bases at V and 8 bases at J; junction bases unmatched: 9. The CDR3 is CASSLRGDARYEQFF. In DNA, the CDR3 is TGTGCCAGCAGTTTACGGGGGGACGCTCGGTATGAGCAGTTCTTC.

J is TRBJ1-6 and V is TRBV20-1; D gene unclear. V lost 2 bases and J lost 1, with 12 bases in between. Germline CDR1 reads DFQATT; CDR2 reads SNEGSKA (reference sequence). The CDR3 has 16 residues. The CDR3 loop reads CSARIVRSSYNSPLHF. DNA of the CDR3: TGCAGTGCTAGAATTGTCCGATCATCCTATAATTCACCCCTCCACTTT.

This chain uses TRBV7-8 with TRBJ2-2, with 8 bases identical to TRBD2. This CDR3 contains 15 residues. V shed 3 bases and J 7 bases; nucleotides not matched to a gene: 7. Germline CDR1 reads SGHVS; CDR2 reads FQNEAQ. The CDR3 sequence: CASSLTAGAGGELFF. The CDR3, as DNA: TGTGCCAGCAGCTTGACAGCGGGGGCGGGCGGGGAGCTGTTTTTT.

V gene TRBV11-2 combines with J gene TRBJ2-3; the D gene is possibly TRBD2 (7 bases). This CDR3 has 15 amino acids. Trimming cost V 2 bases and J 4 bases, with 13 bases left between them. The germline CDR1 and CDR2 sequences are SGHAT and FQNNGV. The CDR3 protein is CASSLFRGAADTQYF. CDR3 DNA sequence: TGTGCCAGCAGCTTATTTCGGGGGGCGGCAGATACGCAGTATTTT.

The chain couples TRBV4-3 to TRBJ1-6, with TRBD1 matching over 7 bases. The germline CDR1 and CDR2 sequences are LGHNA and YSLEER. V dropped 1 base and J dropped 8; count of bases not matched to a gene: 8. The CDR3 spans 16 residues. In DNA, the CDR3 is TGCGCCAGCAGCCAAGTCCTTGACAGGGCTGATTCACCCCTCCACTTT. Translation gives CASSQVLDRADSPLHF.

This clonotype was picked up a small number of times. The rearrangement joins TRBV29-1 to TRBJ2-5; D is ambiguous. Germline CDR1 SQVTM, CDR2 ANQGSEA. The CDR3 sequence is 11 residues long. The ends were cut back, 4 bases at V and 7 bases at J, with 10 bases in the middle. CDR3 in DNA: TGCAGCGTTGGTTATCTTGGGACCCAGTACTTC. Protein product: CSVGYLGTQYF.

This clonotype was found many times. V is TRBV7-2 and J is TRBJ2-3; D is tentatively TRBD1 or TRBD2 (5 bases each). The germline V gene encodes CDR1 SGHTA and CDR2 FQGNSA. V lost 2 bases to trimming and J lost 2 bases, with 11 bases between them. CDR3 length: 15 amino acids. In DNA, the CDR3 is TGTGCCAGCAGCTTACGGGACCGCCCCACAGATACGCAGTATTTT. Its translation is CASSLRDRPTDTQYF. Based on the CDR3 plus reference TRBV7-2 and TRBJ2-3, the full variable domain is GAGVSQSPSNKVTEKGKDVELRCDPISGHTALYWYRQSLGQGLEFLIYFQGNSAPDKSGLPSDRFSAERTGGSVSTLTIQRTQQEDSAVYLCASSLRDRPTDTQYFGPGTRLTVL.

The J gene is TRBJ2-3, the V gene TRBV27, with D hard to call. From germline, CDR1 is MNHEY and CDR2 SMNVEV (reference sequence). The CDR3 has 15 amino acids. The V and J ends lost 0 bases and 5 bases respectively, with 12 bases between them. The CDR3 DNA is TGTGCCAGCAGTTTATCCAGTCTGGGTCGAGATACGCAGTATTTT. As protein: CASSLSSLGRDTQYF.

There are many counts of this clonotype. J is TRBJ2-5 and V is TRBV7-6, with a possible D match to TRBD2 (5 bases). The ends were cut back, 0 bases at V and 5 bases at J, with 13 bases in the middle. This CDR3 is built from 15 residues. Germline CDR1 SGHVS, CDR2 FNYEAQ. CDR3 DNA: TGTGCCAGCAGCTTAGCGGGAGCGCGGATGGAGACCCAGTACTTC. Protein: CASSLAGARMETQYF.

Remarks on this clonotype: A much larger clone lies a single base off, so this may be a read error. The genes are TRBV29-1 and TRBJ1-5, with TRBD1 matching over 8 bases. The CDR3 runs to 19 residues. Per the germline V gene, CDR1 is SQVTM and CDR2 is ANQGSEA. With 5 bases clipped from V and 3 bases from J, the junction kept 21 bases outside the gene matches. The CDR3 is CSVNLLGFKGQAINQPQHF. CDR3 coding DNA: TGCAGCGTTAATCTGTTGGGATTTAAGGGACAGGCAATCAATCAGCCCCAGCATTTT.

This clonotype was seen only a few times. The chain has TRBV27 and TRBJ1-5; TRBD1 might be the D (5 bases). The CDR3 runs 14 residues. V lost 3 bases to trimming and J lost 7 bases, with 13 bases between them. Germline V gene lookup returns CDR1 MNHEY and CDR2 SMNVEV (reference sequence). CDR3 DNA sequence: TGTGCCAGCAGTTTTTCGGGGGGGAGGCAGCCCCAGCATTTT. Translation gives CASSFSGGRQPQHF.